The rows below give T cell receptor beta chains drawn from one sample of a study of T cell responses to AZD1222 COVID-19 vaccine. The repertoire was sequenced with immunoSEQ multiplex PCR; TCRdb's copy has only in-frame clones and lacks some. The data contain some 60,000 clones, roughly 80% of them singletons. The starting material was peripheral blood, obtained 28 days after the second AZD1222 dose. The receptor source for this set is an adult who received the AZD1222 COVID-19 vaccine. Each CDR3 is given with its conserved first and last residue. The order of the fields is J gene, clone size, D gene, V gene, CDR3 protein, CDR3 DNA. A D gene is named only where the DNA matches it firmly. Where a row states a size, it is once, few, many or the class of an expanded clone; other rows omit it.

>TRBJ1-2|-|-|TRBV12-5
CASGLGADNYGYTF
TGTGCTAGTGGTTTAGGTGCGGATAACTATGGCTACACCTTC
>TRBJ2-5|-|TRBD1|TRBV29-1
CSVETPWDSRETQYF
TGCAGCGTTGAAACACCTTGGGACAGTCGAGAGACCCAGTACTTC
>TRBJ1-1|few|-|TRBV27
CASSPYREGKTEAFF
TGTGCCAGCAGTCCATACAGGGAGGGAAAAACTGAAGCTTTCTTT
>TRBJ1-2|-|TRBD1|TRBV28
CASSLSTGRGYTF
TGTGCCAGTAGTTTATCGACAGGGCGAGGCTACACCTTC
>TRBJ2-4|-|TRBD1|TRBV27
CASSSGQGNIQYF
TGTGCCAGCAGTTCGGGACAGGGGAACATTCAGTACTTC
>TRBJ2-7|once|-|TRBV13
CASSLLIPTGGAPLTYEQYF
TGTGCCAGCAGCTTACTCATCCCCACAGGGGGGGCTCCCCTAACATACGAGCAGTACTTC
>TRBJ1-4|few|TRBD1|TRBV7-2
CASSLRSGTGKLFF
TGTGCCAGCAGCTTAAGGTCCGGGACAGGGAAACTGTTTTTT
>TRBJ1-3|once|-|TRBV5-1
CASSLGDLGPGNTIYF
TGCGCCAGCAGCTTGGGGGACCTCGGTCCCGGAAACACCATATATTTT
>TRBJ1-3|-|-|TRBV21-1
CASSKYRARCPYSGNTIYF
TGTGCCAGCAGCAAATACAGGGCCCGGTGCCCGTACTCTGGAAACACCATATATTTT
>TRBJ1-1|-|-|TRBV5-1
CASSWTEDTEAFF
TGCGCCAGCAGCTGGACAGAGGACACTGAAGCTTTCTTT
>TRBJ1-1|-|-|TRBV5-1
CASSPRVSLNTEAFF
TGCGCCAGCAGCCCCAGGGTTTCACTGAACACTGAAGCTTTCTTT
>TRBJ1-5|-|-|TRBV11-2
CASSLDRGNNQPQHF
TGTGCCAGCAGCTTAGATAGGGGTAACAATCAGCCCCAGCATTTT
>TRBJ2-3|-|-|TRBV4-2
CASSQEPGGRIPTDTQYF
TGTGCCAGCAGCCAAGAGCCCGGGGGGCGCATCCCCACAGATACGCAGTATTTT